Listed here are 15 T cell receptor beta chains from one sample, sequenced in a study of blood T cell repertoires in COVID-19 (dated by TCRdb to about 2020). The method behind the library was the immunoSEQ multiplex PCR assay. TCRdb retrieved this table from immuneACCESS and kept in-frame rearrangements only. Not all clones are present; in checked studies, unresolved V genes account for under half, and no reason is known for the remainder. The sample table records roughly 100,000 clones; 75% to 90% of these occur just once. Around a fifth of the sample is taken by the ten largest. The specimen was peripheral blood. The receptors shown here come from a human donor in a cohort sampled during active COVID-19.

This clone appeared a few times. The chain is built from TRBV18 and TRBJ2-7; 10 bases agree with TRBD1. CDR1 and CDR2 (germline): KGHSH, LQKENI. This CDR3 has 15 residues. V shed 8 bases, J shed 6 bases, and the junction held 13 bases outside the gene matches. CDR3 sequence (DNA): TGTGCCAGCGCGACCGGGACAGGGGTCCTTAGCGAGCAGTACTTC. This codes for CASATGTGVLSEQYF.

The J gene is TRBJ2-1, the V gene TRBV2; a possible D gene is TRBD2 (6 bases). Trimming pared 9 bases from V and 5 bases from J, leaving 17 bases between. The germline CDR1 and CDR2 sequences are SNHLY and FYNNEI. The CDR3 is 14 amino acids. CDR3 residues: CASRGLSGDNEQFF. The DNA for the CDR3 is TGTGCCAGTAGGGGCCTATCGGGGGACAATGAGCAGTTCTTC. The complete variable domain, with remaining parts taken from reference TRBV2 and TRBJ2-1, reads EPEVTQTPSHQVTQMGQEVILRCVPISNHLYFYWYRQILGQKVEFLVSFYNNEISEKSEIFDDQFSVERPDGSNFTLKIRSTKLEDSAMYFCASRGLSGDNEQFFGPGTRLTVL.

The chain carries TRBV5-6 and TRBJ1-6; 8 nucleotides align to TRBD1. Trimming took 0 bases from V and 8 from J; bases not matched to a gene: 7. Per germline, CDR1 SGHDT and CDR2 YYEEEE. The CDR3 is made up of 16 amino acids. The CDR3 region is CASSLVESDRDSPLHF. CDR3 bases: TGTGCCAGCAGCTTGGTTGAATCGGACAGGGATTCACCCCTCCACTTT. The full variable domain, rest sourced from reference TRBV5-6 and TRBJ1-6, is DAGVTQSPTHLIKTRGQQVTLRCSPKSGHDTVSWYQQALGQGPQFIFQYYEEEERQRGNFPDRFSGHQFPNYSSELNVNALLLGDSALYLCASSLVESDRDSPLHFGNGTRLTVT.

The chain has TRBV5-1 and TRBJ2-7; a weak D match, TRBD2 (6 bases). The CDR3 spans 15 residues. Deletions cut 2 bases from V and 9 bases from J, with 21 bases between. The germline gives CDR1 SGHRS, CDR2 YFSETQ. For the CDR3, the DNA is TGCGCCAGCAGCTTCTCCCCAGGCCCCCTGGGGGGGCAGTACTTC. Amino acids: CASSFSPGPLGGQYF.

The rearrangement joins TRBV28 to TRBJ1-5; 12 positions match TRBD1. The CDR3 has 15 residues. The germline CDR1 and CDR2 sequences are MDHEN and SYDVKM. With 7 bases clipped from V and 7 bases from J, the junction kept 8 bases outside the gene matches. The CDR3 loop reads CASTDPGTGGQPQHF. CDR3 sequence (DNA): TGTGCCAGCACCGACCCGGGGACAGGGGGCCAGCCCCAGCATTTT.

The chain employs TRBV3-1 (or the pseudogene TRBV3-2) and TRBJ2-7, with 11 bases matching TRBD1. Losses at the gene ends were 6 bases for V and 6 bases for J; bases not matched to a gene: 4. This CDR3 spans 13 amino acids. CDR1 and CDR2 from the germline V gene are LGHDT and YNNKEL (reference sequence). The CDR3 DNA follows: TGTGCCAGCAGGGCCGGGACAGGGGGCGAGCAGTACTTC. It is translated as CASRAGTGGEQYF.

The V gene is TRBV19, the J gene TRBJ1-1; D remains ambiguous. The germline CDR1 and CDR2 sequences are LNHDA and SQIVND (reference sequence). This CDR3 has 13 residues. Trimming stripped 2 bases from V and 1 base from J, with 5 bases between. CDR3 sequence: CASSIKPNTEAFF. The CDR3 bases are TGTGCCAGTAGTATAAAGCCGAACACTGAAGCTTTCTTT.

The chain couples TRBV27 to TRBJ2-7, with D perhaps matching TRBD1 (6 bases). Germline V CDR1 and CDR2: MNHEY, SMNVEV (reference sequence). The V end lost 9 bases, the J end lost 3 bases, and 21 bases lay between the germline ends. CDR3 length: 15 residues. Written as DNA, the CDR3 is TGTGCCAGTCACACCATCCTGGACAGTCACTACGAGCAGTACTTC. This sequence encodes CASHTILDSHYEQYF.

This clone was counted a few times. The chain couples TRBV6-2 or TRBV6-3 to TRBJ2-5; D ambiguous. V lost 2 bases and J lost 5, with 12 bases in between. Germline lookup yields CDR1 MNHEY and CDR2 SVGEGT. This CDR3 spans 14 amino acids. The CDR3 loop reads CASSYPSGRETQYF. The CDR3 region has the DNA TGTGCCAGCAGTTACCCTAGTGGCCGGGAGACCCAGTACTTC.

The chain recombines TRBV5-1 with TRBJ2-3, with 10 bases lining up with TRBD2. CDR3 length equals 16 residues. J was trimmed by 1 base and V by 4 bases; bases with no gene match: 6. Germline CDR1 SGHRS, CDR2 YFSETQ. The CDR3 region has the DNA TGCGCCAGCAGCGGAACCGGGACTAGCGGCACAGATACGCAGTATTTT. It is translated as CASSGTGTSGTDTQYF.

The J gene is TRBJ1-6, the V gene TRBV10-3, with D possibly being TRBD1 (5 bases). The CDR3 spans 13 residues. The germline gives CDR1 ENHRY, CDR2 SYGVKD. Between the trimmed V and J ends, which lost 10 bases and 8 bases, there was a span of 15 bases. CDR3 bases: TGTGCCACCAGGGCCAGGGATGATTCACCCCTCCACTTT. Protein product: CATRARDDSPLHF.

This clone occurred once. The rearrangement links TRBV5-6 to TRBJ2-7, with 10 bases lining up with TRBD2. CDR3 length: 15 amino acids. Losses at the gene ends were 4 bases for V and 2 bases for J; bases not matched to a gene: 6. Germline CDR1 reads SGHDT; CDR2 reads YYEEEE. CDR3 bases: TGTGCCAGCAGCAGGGGTCTAGCGGGAGCCTACGAGCAGTACTTC. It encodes CASSRGLAGAYEQYF.

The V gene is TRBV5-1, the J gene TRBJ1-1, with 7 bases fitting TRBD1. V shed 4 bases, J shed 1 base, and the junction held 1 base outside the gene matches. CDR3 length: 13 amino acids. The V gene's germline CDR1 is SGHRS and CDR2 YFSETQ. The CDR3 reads CASSGTENTEAFF. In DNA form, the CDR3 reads TGCGCCAGCAGCGGGACAGAGAACACTGAAGCTTTCTTT.

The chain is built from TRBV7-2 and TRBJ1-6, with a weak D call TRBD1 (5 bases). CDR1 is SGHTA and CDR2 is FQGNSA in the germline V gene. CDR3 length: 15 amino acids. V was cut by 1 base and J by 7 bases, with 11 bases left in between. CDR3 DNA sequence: TGTGCCAGCAGCTTAGTCGGAGGGGAGAATTCACCCCTCCACTTT. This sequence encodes CASSLVGGENSPLHF.

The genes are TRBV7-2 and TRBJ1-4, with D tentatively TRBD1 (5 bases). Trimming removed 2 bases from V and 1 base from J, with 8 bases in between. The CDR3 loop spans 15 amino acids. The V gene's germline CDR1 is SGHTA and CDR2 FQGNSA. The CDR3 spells CASSLLGGTNEKLFF. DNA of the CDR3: TGTGCCAGCAGCTTACTCGGGGGAACTAATGAAAAACTGTTTTTT. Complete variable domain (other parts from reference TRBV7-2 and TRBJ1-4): GAGVSQSPSNKVTEKGKDVELRCDPISGHTALYWYRQSLGQGLEFLIYFQGNSAPDKSGLPSDRFSAERTGGSVSTLTIQRTQQEDSAVYLCASSLLGGTNEKLFFGSGTQLSVL.